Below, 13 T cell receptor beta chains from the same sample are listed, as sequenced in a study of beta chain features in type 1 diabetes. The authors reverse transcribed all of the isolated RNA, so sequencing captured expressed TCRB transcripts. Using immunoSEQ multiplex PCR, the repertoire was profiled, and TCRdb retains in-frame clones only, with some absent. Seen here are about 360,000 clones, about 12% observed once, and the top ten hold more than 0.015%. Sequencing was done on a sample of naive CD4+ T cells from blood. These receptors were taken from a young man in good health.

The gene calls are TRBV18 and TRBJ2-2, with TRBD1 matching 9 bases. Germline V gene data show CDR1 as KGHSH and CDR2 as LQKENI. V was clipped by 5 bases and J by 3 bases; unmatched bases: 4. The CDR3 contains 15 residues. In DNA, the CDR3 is TGTGCCAGCTCAACGGGACAGGGATACACCGGGGAGCTGTTTTTT. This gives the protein CASSTGQGYTGELFF. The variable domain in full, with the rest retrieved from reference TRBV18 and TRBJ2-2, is NAGVMQNPRHLVRRRGQEARLRCSPMKGHSHVYWYRQLPEEGLKFMVYLQKENIIDESGMPKERFSAEFPKEGPSILRIQQVVRGDSAAYFCASSTGQGYTGELFFGEGSRLTVL.

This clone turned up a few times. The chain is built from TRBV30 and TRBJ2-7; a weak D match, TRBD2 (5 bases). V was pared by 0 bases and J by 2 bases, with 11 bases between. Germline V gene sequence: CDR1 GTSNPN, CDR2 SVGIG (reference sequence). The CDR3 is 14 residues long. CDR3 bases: TGTGCCTGGAGTGTAGGAGGTTCCGCCTACGAGCAGTACTTC. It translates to CAWSVGGSAYEQYF.

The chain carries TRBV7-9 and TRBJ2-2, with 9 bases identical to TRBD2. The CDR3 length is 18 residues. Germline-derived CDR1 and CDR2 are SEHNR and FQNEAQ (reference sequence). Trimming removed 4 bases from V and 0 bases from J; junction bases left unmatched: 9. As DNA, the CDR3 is TGTGCCAGCAGCTGGAGAGGAGCTAGCGGGACGAACACCGGGGAGCTGTTTTTT. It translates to CASSWRGASGTNTGELFF.

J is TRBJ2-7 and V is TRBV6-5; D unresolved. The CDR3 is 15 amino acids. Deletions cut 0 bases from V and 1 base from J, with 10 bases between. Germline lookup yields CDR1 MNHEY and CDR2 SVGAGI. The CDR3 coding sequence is TGTGCCAGCAGTTACTCTATGGGCTTTTCCTACGAGCAGTACTTC. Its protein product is CASSYSMGFSYEQYF.

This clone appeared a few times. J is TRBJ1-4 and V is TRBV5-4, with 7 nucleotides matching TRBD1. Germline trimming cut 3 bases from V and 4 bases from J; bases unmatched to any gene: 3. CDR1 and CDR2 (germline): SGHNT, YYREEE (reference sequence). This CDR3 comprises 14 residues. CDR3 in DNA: TGTGCCAGCAGCTGGACAGGCGTTAATGAAAAACTGTTTTTT. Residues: CASSWTGVNEKLFF.

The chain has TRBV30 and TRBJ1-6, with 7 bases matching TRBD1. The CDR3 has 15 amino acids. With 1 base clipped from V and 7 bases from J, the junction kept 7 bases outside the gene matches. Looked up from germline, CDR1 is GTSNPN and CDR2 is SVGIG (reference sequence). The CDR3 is CAWSASGTVNSPLHF. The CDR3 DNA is TGTGCCTGGAGTGCCTCCGGGACAGTCAATTCACCCCTCCACTTT.

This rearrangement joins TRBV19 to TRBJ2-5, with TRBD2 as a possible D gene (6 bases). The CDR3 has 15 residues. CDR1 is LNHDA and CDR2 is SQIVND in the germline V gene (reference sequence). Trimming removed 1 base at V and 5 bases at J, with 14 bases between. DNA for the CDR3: TGTGCCAGTAGTATAGCTGCGGGGTGGCGGGAGACCCAGTACTTC. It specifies CASSIAAGWRETQYF.

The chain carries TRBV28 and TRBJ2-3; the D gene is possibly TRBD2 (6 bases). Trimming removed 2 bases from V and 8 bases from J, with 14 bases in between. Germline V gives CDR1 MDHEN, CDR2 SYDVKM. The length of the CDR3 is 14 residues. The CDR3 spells CASSLRRVWGTQYF. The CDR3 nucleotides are TGTGCCAGCAGTTTAAGGAGGGTTTGGGGTACGCAGTATTTT. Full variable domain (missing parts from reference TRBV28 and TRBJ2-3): DVKVTQSSRYLVKRTGEKVFLECVQDMDHENMFWYRQDPGLGLRLIYFSYDVKMKEKGDIPEGYSVSREKKERFSLILESASTNQTSMYLCASSLRRVWGTQYFGPGTRLTVL.

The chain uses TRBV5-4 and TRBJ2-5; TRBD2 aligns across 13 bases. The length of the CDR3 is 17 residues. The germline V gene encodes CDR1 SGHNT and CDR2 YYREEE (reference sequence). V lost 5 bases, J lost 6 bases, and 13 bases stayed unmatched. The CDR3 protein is CASSSKLLAGGPKTQYF. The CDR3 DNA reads TGTGCCAGCAGTTCTAAACTACTAGCGGGGGGGCCGAAGACCCAGTACTTC.

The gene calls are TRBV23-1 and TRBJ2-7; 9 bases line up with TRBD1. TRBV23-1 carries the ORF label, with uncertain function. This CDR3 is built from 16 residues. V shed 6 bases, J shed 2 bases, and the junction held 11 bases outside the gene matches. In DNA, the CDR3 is TGCGCCAGCAGACAGATTAACAGGGGGCAAACCTACGAGCAGTACTTC. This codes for CASRQINRGQTYEQYF.

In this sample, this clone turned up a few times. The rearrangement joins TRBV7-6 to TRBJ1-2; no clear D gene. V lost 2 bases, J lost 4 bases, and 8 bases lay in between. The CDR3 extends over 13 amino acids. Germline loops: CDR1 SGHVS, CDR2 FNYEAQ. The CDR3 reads CASSLSEFYGYTF. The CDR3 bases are TGTGCCAGCAGCTTAAGCGAGTTCTATGGCTACACCTTC.

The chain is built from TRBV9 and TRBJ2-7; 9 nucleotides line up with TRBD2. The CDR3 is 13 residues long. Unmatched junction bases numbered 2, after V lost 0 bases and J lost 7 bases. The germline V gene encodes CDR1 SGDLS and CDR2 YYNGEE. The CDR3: CASSVVSGGEQYF. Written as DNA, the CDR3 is TGTGCCAGCAGCGTAGTGAGCGGGGGGGAGCAGTACTTC.

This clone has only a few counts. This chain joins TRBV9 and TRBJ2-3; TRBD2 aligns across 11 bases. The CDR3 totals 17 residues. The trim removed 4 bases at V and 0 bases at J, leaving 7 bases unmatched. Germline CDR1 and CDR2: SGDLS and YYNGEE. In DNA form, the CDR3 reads TGTGCCAGCAGCCGAACCGGGACTAGCGGTAGCACAGATACGCAGTATTTT. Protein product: CASSRTGTSGSTDTQYF.